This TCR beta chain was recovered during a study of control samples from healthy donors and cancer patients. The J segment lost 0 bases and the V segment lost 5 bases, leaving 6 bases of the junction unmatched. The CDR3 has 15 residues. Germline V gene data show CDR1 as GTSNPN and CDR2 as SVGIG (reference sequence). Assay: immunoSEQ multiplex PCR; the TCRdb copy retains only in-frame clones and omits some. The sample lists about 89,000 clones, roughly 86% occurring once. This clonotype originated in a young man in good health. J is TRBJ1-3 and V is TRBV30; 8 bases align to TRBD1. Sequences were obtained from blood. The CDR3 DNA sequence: TGTGCCTGGTCCCGACAGGGGTCCTCTGGAAACACCATATATTTT. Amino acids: CAWSRQGSSGNTIYF.